The 29 T cell receptor beta chains listed next were all sequenced from one sample in a study of control samples from healthy donors and cancer patients. Only in-frame clones appear in the TCRdb table, and some are missing; sequencing was by immunoSEQ multiplex PCR. The sample shows about 160,000 clones, around 94% of them seen only once. What was sequenced was PBMCs. Receptors were obtained from a man aged 55 to 70 with colorectal cancer.

V and J are TRBV28 and TRBJ2-7; 7 bases line up with TRBD1. V was clipped by 8 bases and J by 1 base; unmatched bases: 2. This CDR3 spans 12 amino acids. The germline V gene has CDR1 MDHEN and CDR2 SYDVKM. The CDR3 DNA follows: TGTGCCAGCCACAGGGGATCCTACGAGCAGTACTTC. Protein sequence: CASHRGSYEQYF.

This sequence joins TRBV4-1 and TRBJ1-2, with D uncertain. The CDR3 length is 17 residues. CDR1 is MGHRA and CDR2 is YSYEKL in the germline V gene. Trimming pared 4 bases from V and 0 bases from J, leaving 18 bases between. The CDR3 loop is CASSRPGRPLTNYGYTF. DNA for the CDR3: TGCGCCAGCAGCCGCCCGGGCAGGCCACTAACTAACTATGGCTACACCTTC.

The chain employs TRBV14 and TRBJ2-5; D unresolved. CDR3 length: 13 residues. Trimming removed 0 bases at V and 2 bases at J, with 4 bases between. Looked up from germline, CDR1 is SGHDN and CDR2 is FVKESK. The CDR3 loop is CASSQDIQETQYF. DNA of the CDR3: TGTGCCAGCAGCCAAGACATTCAAGAGACCCAGTACTTC.

The V gene is TRBV7-9, the J gene TRBJ2-5, with 7 bases fitting TRBD2. The ends lost 4 bases at V and 2 bases at J; junction bases unmatched: 1. Germline CDR1 is SEHNR and CDR2 is FQNEAQ (reference sequence). This CDR3 is built from 13 residues. CDR3 in amino acids: CASSWGGQETQYF. CDR3 coding DNA: TGTGCCAGCAGCTGGGGGGGGCAAGAGACCCAGTACTTC. The entire variable domain, with the rest obtained from reference TRBV7-9 and TRBJ2-5, is as follows: DTGVSQNPRHKITKRGQNVTFRCDPISEHNRLYWYRQTLGQGPEFLTYFQNEAQLEKSRLLSDRFSAERPKGSFSTLEIQRTEQGDSAMYLCASSWGGQETQYFGPGTRLLVL.

J is TRBJ2-7 and V is TRBV7-2; D not resolved. CDR3 length: 15 amino acids. V shed 2 bases and J shed 5 bases, with 16 bases lying between them. Germline values: CDR1 SGHTA, CDR2 FQGNSA. The CDR3 loop reads CASSLKPGGSHEQYF. The CDR3 bases are TGTGCCAGCAGCTTAAAGCCGGGCGGATCCCACGAGCAGTACTTC.

The chain carries TRBV27 and TRBJ1-2; a weak D match, TRBD1 (6 bases). The CDR3 totals 14 residues. Per the germline V gene, CDR1 is MNHEY and CDR2 is SMNVEV (reference sequence). Trimming took off 6 bases at V and 0 bases at J, with 11 bases between the two ends. CDR3 amino acids: CASSKTGSNYGYTF. In DNA form, the CDR3 reads TGTGCCAGCAGCAAGACAGGATCTAACTATGGCTACACCTTC.

This chain connects TRBV6-1 to TRBJ2-7; 8 nucleotides agree with TRBD2. Germline lookup yields CDR1 MNHNS and CDR2 SASEGT. The CDR3 sequence is 14 residues long. V shed 2 bases and J 6 bases; nucleotides not matched to a gene: 6. As DNA, the CDR3 is TGTGCCAGCAGTGAACCTCGGGGGGGGGCCGAGCAGTACTTC. Translation: CASSEPRGGAEQYF.

V usage is TRBV19 and J usage is TRBJ2-1, with D perhaps TRBD1 or TRBD2 (5 bases each). V was trimmed by 6 bases and J by 15 bases, leaving 21 bases between them. This CDR3 is built from 13 residues. CDR1 and CDR2 from the germline V gene are LNHDA and SQIVND (reference sequence). For the CDR3, the DNA is TGTGCCAGTAGATCCGGGACCAGCACACCACGGTTCTTC. Encoded protein: CASRSGTSTPRFF. The whole variable domain, filled in from reference TRBV19 and TRBJ2-1, reads DGGITQSPKYLFRKEGQNVTLSCEQNLNHDAMYWYRQDPGQGLRLIYYSQIVNDFQKGDIAEGYSVSREKKESFPLTVTSAQKNPTAFYLCASRSGTSTPRFFGPGTRLTVL.

The rearrangement joins TRBV5-1 to TRBJ1-1; the match to TRBD1 covers 8 bases. The V gene end was trimmed by 2 bases and the J gene end by 4 bases; junction bases not matched to a gene: 7. Looked up from germline, CDR1 is SGHRS and CDR2 is YFSETQ. The CDR3 covers 15 residues. CDR3 sequence (DNA): TGCGCCAGCAGCTTAGGACAGGGCAAGGTCACTGAAGCTTTCTTT. Its translation: CASSLGQGKVTEAFF. Using reference TRBV5-1 and TRBJ1-1 for the parts outside the CDR3, the full variable domain is KAGVTQTPRYLIKTRGQQVTLSCSPISGHRSVSWYQQTPGQGLQFLFEYFSETQRNKGNFPGRFSGRQFSNSRSEMNVSTLELGDSALYLCASSLGQGKVTEAFFGQGTRLTVV.

This clone is a singleton in its sample. This chain connects TRBV4-2 to TRBJ2-3; 8 bases are a match to TRBD1. The CDR3 contains 14 residues. The V gene end was trimmed by 4 bases and the J gene end by 3 bases; junction bases not matched to a gene: 3. CDR1 LGHNA and CDR2 YNFKEQ come from the germline V gene. CDR3 region: CASSRGQGTDTQYF. The CDR3 DNA is TGTGCCAGCAGCCGTGGACAGGGAACAGATACGCAGTATTTT.

This rearrangement joins TRBV7-9 to TRBJ2-3; D might be TRBD2 (5 bases). V was pared by 6 bases and J by 2 bases, with 12 bases between. The CDR3 spans 14 residues. Per germline, CDR1 SEHNR and CDR2 FQNEAQ (reference sequence). In DNA, the CDR3 is TGTGCCAGCAGTCAAGGGAGTCTCACAGATACGCAGTATTTT. Residues: CASSQGSLTDTQYF.

The CDR3 here is CASSEAVLYEQYF. The DNA for the CDR3 is TGTGCCAGCAGTGAGGCGGTCTTATACGAGCAGTACTTC. The V call is TRBV2, the J call TRBJ2-7; D ambiguous. V was cut by 3 bases and J by 4 bases, with 10 bases left in between. Germline-derived CDR1 and CDR2 are SNHLY and FYNNEI. This CDR3 contains 13 residues.

The gene calls are TRBV11-1 and TRBJ2-5; tentative D call: TRBD1 (7 bases). V lost 5 bases to trimming and J lost 4 bases, with 17 bases between them. Germline CDR1 is SGHAT and CDR2 is FQDESV (reference sequence). CDR3 length: 15 residues. CDR3 coding DNA: TGTGCCAGCAGCAGGGCCAGGGGGGTCGGAGAGACCCAGTACTTC. This gives the protein CASSRARGVGETQYF.

V and J are TRBV7-2 and TRBJ2-3; TRBD2 matches at 12 bases. Germline CDR1 is SGHTA and CDR2 is FQGNSA. Trimming cost V 4 bases and J 1 base; bases outside gene matches: 3. This CDR3 is 16 amino acids long. The CDR3 sequence is CASSSGLAGRTDTQYF. The CDR3 region has the DNA TGTGCCAGCAGCTCCGGACTAGCGGGACGCACAGATACGCAGTATTTT.

V usage is TRBV19 and J usage is TRBJ1-4; D remains unclear. The germline gives CDR1 LNHDA, CDR2 SQIVND (reference sequence). This CDR3 contains 16 residues. The ends were cut back, 3 bases at V and 0 bases at J, with 11 bases in the middle. CDR3 bases: TGTGCCAGTAGTATTTATGGAACAGCAACTAATGAAAAACTGTTTTTT. Encoded protein: CASSIYGTATNEKLFF.

The chain is built from TRBV6-2 or TRBV6-3 and TRBJ1-5; the D gene is possibly TRBD1 (6 bases). There are 12 residues in the CDR3. Trimming left V 5 bases short and J 5 bases short, with 7 bases between. Per germline, CDR1 MNHEY and CDR2 SVGEGT. The CDR3 spells CASSHRDQPQHF. In DNA, the CDR3 is TGTGCCAGCAGTCACAGGGATCAGCCCCAGCATTTT.

The J gene is TRBJ2-3, the V gene TRBV3-1 (or the pseudogene TRBV3-2); perhaps TRBD2 as D (6 bases). CDR3 length: 13 amino acids. V lost 4 bases and J lost 8, with 13 bases in between. Germline lookup yields CDR1 LGHDT and CDR2 YNNKEL (reference sequence). The DNA of the CDR3 is TGTGCCAGCAGCCTACTGGACTATGGTACGCAGTATTTT. The encoded protein is CASSLLDYGTQYF.

The chain recombines TRBV6-5 with TRBJ2-5, with D perhaps being TRBD1 or TRBD2 (7 bases each). Trimming took off 6 bases at V and 9 bases at J, with 17 bases between the two ends. Germline CDR1 and CDR2: MNHEY and SVGAGI. The CDR3 sequence is 13 residues long. The CDR3 reads CASRVQGGLSQYF. DNA of the CDR3: TGTGCCAGCAGAGTGCAGGGGGGGCTGTCCCAGTACTTC.

The V gene is TRBV2, the J gene TRBJ2-7, with D unclear. The length of the CDR3 is 14 residues. Germline V gene lookup returns CDR1 SNHLY and CDR2 FYNNEI. Trimming left V 4 bases short and J 0 bases short, with 10 bases between. CDR3 coding DNA: TGTGCCAGCAGTGGGGCGGTTAGCTCCTACGAGCAGTACTTC. Residues: CASSGAVSSYEQYF.

The V and J genes are TRBV19 and TRBJ2-4, with TRBD1 identical over 12 bases. The germline gives CDR1 LNHDA, CDR2 SQIVND (reference sequence). This CDR3 has 14 amino acids. The V gene end was trimmed by 6 bases and the J gene end by 7 bases; junction bases not matched to a gene: 4. The CDR3 region has the DNA TGTGCCAGTAGACCGGGACAGGGGGCTAACATTCAGTACTTC. Translation: CASRPGQGANIQYF.

This chain connects TRBV7-2 to TRBJ1-3; no firm D call. Germline assignment: CDR1 SGHTA and CDR2 FQGNSA. Trimming removed 1 base from V and 3 bases from J, with 10 bases in between. CDR3 size: 15 residues. The CDR3 DNA sequence: TGTGCCAGCAGCTTAGGGTCGGGGTTTGGAAACACCATATATTTT. Translating gives CASSLGSGFGNTIYF.

The V call is TRBV5-3, the J call TRBJ2-7; 8 bases map to TRBD2. TRBV5-3 is labeled an ORF, and its function is uncertain. The CDR3 runs 17 residues. The V and J ends lost 0 bases and 3 bases, in that order; junction bases with no gene match: 11. The CDR3 sequence is CARSLVVGGGPNYEQYF. CDR3 nucleotide sequence: TGTGCCAGAAGCTTGGTTGTGGGCGGGGGGCCCAACTACGAGCAGTACTTC.

The gene calls are TRBV7-9 and TRBJ2-1; a possible D gene is TRBD1 (5 bases). V lost 5 bases and J 9 bases, leaving 17 bases between the germline ends. Germline V gene data show CDR1 as SEHNR and CDR2 as FQNEAQ (reference sequence). The CDR3 totals 14 residues. The CDR3 DNA sequence: TGTGCCAGCAGCACTGGACATTTAGGTGGTGAGCAGTTCTTC. This sequence encodes CASSTGHLGGEQFF.

V usage is TRBV6-2 or TRBV6-3 and J usage is TRBJ2-5; TRBD1 matches 7 bases. The length of the CDR3 is 15 residues. The germline V gene encodes CDR1 MNHEY and CDR2 SVGEGT. J gave up 1 base and V 6 bases, and 8 bases lay outside the gene matches. As DNA, the CDR3 is TGTGCCAGCAGCCGGGGACAGCCGAGCCAAGAGACCCAGTACTTC. Protein sequence: CASSRGQPSQETQYF.

The V and J genes are TRBV6-5 and TRBJ1-2; perhaps TRBD1 as D (5 bases). CDR1 MNHEY and CDR2 SVGAGI come from the germline V gene. CDR3 length: 15 residues. V dropped 6 bases and J dropped 2 bases, with 16 bases sitting between them. CDR3 region: CASRPPGPGNYGYTF. Written as DNA, the CDR3 is TGTGCCAGCAGACCACCGGGGCCTGGAAACTATGGCTACACCTTC.

CDR3 coding DNA: TGTGCCAGCAGCCGACAGGGAACCCATTATGGCTACACCTTC. Amino acids: CASSRQGTHYGYTF. The chain recombines TRBV7-9 with TRBJ1-2, with 7 bases aligning to TRBD1. The V gene end was trimmed by 5 bases and the J gene end by 5 bases; junction bases not matched to a gene: 8. This CDR3 contains 14 residues. The V gene's germline CDR1 is SEHNR and CDR2 FQNEAQ (reference sequence).

The V call is TRBV4-2, the J call TRBJ1-1; a weak D match, TRBD1 (6 bases). V lost 2 bases and J lost 1, with 11 bases in between. This CDR3 contains 15 residues. CDR1 is LGHNA and CDR2 is YNFKEQ in the germline V gene. The CDR3 nucleotides read TGTGCCAGCAGCCAAACACAGGGTGGGAACACTGAAGCTTTCTTT. It translates to CASSQTQGGNTEAFF.

This clone was picked up a small number of times. CDR3 sequence: CASSLRTGGKDTQYF. Written as DNA, the CDR3 is TGTGCCAGCAGCTTAAGGACAGGGGGCAAAGATACGCAGTATTTT. V usage is TRBV5-6 and J usage is TRBJ2-3; 11 bases align to TRBD1. Germline V lookup: CDR1 SGHDT, CDR2 YYEEEE. After removal of 2 bases from V and 5 bases from J, the junction contained 4 bases not matched to a gene. The length of the CDR3 is 15 residues.

This rearrangement joins TRBV7-9 to TRBJ1-2, with TRBD1 identical over 7 bases. Trimming took 5 bases from V and 4 from J; bases not matched to a gene: 16. This CDR3 is 17 amino acids long. The germline gives CDR1 SEHNR, CDR2 FQNEAQ (reference sequence). The CDR3 DNA follows: TGTGCCAGCAGCCAAAGAAGGCCGGGGCAGGGGGGCTATGGCTACACCTTC. Its protein is CASSQRRPGQGGYGYTF.